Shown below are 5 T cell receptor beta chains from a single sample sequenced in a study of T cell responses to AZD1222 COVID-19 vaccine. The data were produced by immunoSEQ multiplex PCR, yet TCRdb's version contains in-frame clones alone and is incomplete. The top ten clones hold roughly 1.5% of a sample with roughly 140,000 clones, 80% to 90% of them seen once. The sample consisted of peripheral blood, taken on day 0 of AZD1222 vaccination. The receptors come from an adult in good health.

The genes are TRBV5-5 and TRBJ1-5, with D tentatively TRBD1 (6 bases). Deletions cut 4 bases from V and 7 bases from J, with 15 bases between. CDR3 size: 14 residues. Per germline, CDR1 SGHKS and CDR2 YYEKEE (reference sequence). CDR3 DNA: TGTGCCAGCAGCCCGGACAGCTCCGCCCAGCCCCAGCATTTT. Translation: CASSPDSSAQPQHF.

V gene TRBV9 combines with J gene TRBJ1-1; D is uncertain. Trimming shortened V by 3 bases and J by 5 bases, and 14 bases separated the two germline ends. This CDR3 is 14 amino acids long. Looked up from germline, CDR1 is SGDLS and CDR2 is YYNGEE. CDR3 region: CASSASRKRTEAFF. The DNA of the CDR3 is TGTGCCAGCAGCGCCTCCCGAAAAAGGACTGAAGCTTTCTTT.

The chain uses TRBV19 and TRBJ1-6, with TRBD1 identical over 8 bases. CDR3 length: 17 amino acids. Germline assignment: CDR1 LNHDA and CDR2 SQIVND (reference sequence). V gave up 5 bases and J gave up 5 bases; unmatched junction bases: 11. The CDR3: CASSPRTGIFNNSPLHF. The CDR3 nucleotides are TGTGCCAGTAGTCCAAGGACAGGGATCTTCAATAATTCACCCCTCCACTTT. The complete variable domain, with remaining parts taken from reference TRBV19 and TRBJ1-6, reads DGGITQSPKYLFRKEGQNVTLSCEQNLNHDAMYWYRQDPGQGLRLIYYSQIVNDFQKGDIAEGYSVSREKKESFPLTVTSAQKNPTAFYLCASSPRTGIFNNSPLHFGNGTRLTVT.

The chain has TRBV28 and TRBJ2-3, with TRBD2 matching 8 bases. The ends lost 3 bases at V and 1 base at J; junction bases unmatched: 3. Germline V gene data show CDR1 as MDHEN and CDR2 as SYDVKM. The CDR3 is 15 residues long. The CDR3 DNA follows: TGTGCCAGCAGTTTCAGCGGGGGTGGCACAGATACGCAGTATTTT. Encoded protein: CASSFSGGGTDTQYF.

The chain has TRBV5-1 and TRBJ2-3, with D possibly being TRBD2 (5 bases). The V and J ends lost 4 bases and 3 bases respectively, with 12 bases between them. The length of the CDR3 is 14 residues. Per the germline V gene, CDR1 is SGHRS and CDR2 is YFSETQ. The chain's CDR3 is CASSRRTWTDTQYF. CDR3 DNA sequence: TGCGCCAGCAGCCGAAGGACTTGGACAGATACGCAGTATTTT.